The 5 T cell receptor beta chains listed next were all sequenced from one sample in a study of CD8+CD57+ T cells in acquired aplastic anemia. TCR beta VDJ and CDR3 were profiled, and genomic DNA was the template. TCRdb re-derived calls from the reads in MiXCR, one entry per CDR3 protein. The repertoire holds some 180,000 distinct CDR3 sequences, with roughly half as singletons. The sequencing input was sorted CD4+, CD8+, or CD8+CD57+ T cells (not recorded which) from PBMCs. These receptors all come from a human donor in good health.

This clonotype was detected many times. The rearrangement uses TRBV27 and TRBJ2-7; 8 bases match TRBD2. This CDR3 region has 15 residues. Germline loops: CDR1 MNHEY, CDR2 SMNVEV (reference sequence). V lost 5 bases and J lost 0; bases outside the gene matches: 6. Here the CDR3 reads CASSKTGTSSYEQYF. CDR3 nucleotides: TGTGCCAGCAGTAAGACCGGGACTAGCTCCTACGAGCAGTACTTC.

The V and J genes are TRBV15 and TRBJ2-6, with 11 bases aligning to TRBD2. CDR3 size: 18 residues. The V and J ends lost 5 bases and 2 bases, in that order; junction bases with no gene match: 8. Germline lookup yields CDR1 LNHNV and CDR2 YYDKDF (reference sequence). The CDR3 DNA reads TGTGCCACCAGCGGCTTGACTAGCGGGATGACTGGGGCCAACGTCCTGACTTTC. Translating it yields CATSGLTSGMTGANVLTF.

This clonotype was observed a single time. CDR3 sequence: CASSYQGRGDTQYF. The CDR3 DNA reads TGCGCCAGCAGCTATCAGGGTAGGGGTGATACGCAGTATTTT. This chain uses TRBV5-1 with TRBJ2-3, with a possible D match to TRBD1 (5 bases). Germline-derived CDR1 and CDR2 are SGHRS and YFSETQ. CDR3 length: 14 residues. V was clipped by 3 bases and J by 6 bases, with 14 bases between them.

This clonotype was detected ten times or more. The chain joins TRBV10-3 to TRBJ1-1; the match to TRBD1 covers 9 bases. With 9 bases clipped from V and 7 bases from J, the junction kept 6 bases outside the gene matches. Germline V gene lookup returns CDR1 ENHRY and CDR2 SYGVKD. The CDR3 is 12 residues long. For the CDR3, the DNA is TGTGCCATGAGACAGGGGGTAAGTGAAGCTTTCTTT. It encodes CAMRQGVSEAFF.

The V gene is TRBV29-1, the J gene TRBJ1-2, with D tentatively TRBD1 (5 bases). Germline assignment: CDR1 SQVTM and CDR2 ANQGSEA. The CDR3 contains 15 residues. V lost 4 bases and J 5 bases, leaving 20 bases between the germline ends. CDR3 nucleotides: TGCAGCGTTGCCCCCGACAGCCTCACCCGGTATGGCTACACCTTC. Amino acids: CSVAPDSLTRYGYTF.